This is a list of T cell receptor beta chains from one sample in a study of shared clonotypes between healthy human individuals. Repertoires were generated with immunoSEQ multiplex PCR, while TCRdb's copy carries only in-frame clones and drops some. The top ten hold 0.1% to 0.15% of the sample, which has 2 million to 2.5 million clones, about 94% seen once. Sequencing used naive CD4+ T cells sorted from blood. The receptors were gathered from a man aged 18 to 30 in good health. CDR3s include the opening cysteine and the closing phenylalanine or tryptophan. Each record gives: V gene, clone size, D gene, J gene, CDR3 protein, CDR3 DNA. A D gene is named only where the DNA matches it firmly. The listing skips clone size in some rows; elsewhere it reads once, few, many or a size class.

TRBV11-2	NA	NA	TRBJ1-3	CASSPFGGNTIYF	TGTGCCAGCAGTCCCTTCGGCGGAAACACCATATATTTT
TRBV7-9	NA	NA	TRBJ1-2	CASSLKLDGRSNYGYTF	TGTGCCAGCAGCTTAAAATTAGACGGCCGTTCTAACTATGGCTACACCTTC
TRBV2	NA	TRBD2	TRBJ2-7	CASSEKGRGSYEQYF	TGTGCCAGCAGTGAAAAAGGGAGGGGATCCTACGAGCAGTACTTC
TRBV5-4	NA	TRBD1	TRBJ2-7	CASSPGTGGFYEQYF	TGTGCCAGCAGCCCCGGGACAGGGGGTTTCTACGAGCAGTACTTC
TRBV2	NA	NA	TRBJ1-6	CASSEVWGFSYNSPLHF	TGTGCCAGCAGTGAAGTATGGGGTTTCTCCTATAATTCACCCCTCCACTTT
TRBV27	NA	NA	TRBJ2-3	CASTSEEADITDTQYF	TGTGCCAGCACCTCCGAAGAGGCGGATATCACAGATACGCAGTATTTT
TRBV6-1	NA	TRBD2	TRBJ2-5	CASPREALQETQYF	TGTGCCAGCCCCCGGGAGGCCCTTCAAGAGACCCAGTACTTC
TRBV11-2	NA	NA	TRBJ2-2	CASSLDGGQYTGELFF	TGTGCCAGCAGCTTAGACGGGGGGCAATACACCGGGGAGCTGTTTTTT
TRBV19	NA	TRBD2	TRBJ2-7	CASSVLAGGSNYEQYF	TGTGCCAGTAGTGTCCTAGCGGGAGGGTCGAACTACGAGCAGTACTTC
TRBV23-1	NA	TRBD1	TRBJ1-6	CASSSLTGERCSYNSPLHF	TGCGCCAGCAGCTCCCTGACAGGGGAAAGGTGTTCCTATAATTCACCCCTCCACTTT
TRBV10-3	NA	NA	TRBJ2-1	CAISEPGDEQFF	TGTGCCATCAGTGAACCGGGGGATGAGCAGTTCTTC
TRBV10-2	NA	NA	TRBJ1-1	CASSDYGLPGVGDTEAFF	TGCGCCAGCAGTGATTACGGTTTACCCGGGGTCGGGGACACTGAAGCTTTCTTT
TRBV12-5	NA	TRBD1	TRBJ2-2	CASGLLRTGETWWEANTGELFF	TGTGCTAGTGGTTTGCTTCGGACAGGGGAGACTTGGTGGGAGGCGAACACCGGGGAGCTGTTTTTT
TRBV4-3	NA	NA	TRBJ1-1	CASSQGAPYTEAFF	TGCGCCAGCAGCCAAGGGGCACCGTACACTGAAGCTTTCTTT
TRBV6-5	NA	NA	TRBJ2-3	CASSYSPDTQYF	TGTGCCAGCAGTTACTCCCCAGATACGCAGTATTTT
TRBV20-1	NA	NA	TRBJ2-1	CSAISGNEQFF	TGCAGTGCAATAAGTGGGAATGAGCAGTTCTTC
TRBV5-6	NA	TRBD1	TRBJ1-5	CASSRGQAINQPQHF	TGTGCCAGCAGCCGCGGACAGGCTATCAATCAGCCCCAGCATTTT
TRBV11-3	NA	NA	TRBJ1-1	CASSLGPNTEAFF	TGTGCCAGCAGCTTAGGCCCGAACACTGAAGCTTTCTTT
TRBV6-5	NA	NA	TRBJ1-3	CASSYLGGAGNTIYF	TGTGCCAGCAGTTACCTCGGGGGTGCGGGAAACACCATATATTTT
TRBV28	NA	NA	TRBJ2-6	CASSSEGPGANVLTF	TGTGCCAGCAGTTCCGAGGGTCCTGGGGCCAACGTCCTGACTTTC
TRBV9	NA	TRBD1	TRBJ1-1	CASQRGDRGNTEAFF	TGTGCCAGCCAAAGAGGGGACAGGGGGAACACTGAAGCTTTCTTT
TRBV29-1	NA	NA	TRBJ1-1	CSVNRDMNTEAFF	TGCAGCGTTAACAGGGACATGAACACTGAAGCTTTCTTT
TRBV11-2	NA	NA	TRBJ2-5	CASSLNRAGPTETQYF	TGTGCCAGCAGCTTAAATCGAGCGGGCCCGACAGAGACCCAGTACTTC
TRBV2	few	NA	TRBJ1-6	CASILTYNSPLHF	TGTGCCAGCATCCTGACCTATAATTCACCCCTCCACTTT
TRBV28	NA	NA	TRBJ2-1	CASSLSTLTYNEQFF	TGTGCCAGCAGTCTCTCGACACTGACCTACAATGAGCAGTTCTTC
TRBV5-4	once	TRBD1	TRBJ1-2	CASSSPDRGRGAGYTF	TGTGCCAGCAGCTCCCCAGACAGGGGAAGGGGGGCTGGCTACACCTTC
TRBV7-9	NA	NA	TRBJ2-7	CASTSGEKYEQYF	TGTGCCAGCACGTCTGGGGAAAAGTACGAGCAGTACTTC
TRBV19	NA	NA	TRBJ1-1	CASSIDLGNTEAFF	TGTGCCAGTAGTATAGATCTAGGGAACACTGAAGCTTTCTTT
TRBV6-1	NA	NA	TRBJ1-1	CASSVDRRGAEAFF	TGTGCCAGCAGTGTAGACAGAAGAGGCGCTGAAGCTTTCTTT
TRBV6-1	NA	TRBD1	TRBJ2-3	CASSESFARGTGRTDTQYF	TGTGCCAGCAGTGAATCTTTTGCCCGCGGGACAGGGCGCACAGATACGCAGTATTTT
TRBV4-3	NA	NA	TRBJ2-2	CASSRHWRNFDTGELFF	TGCGCCAGCAGCCGCCATTGGAGGAATTTCGACACCGGGGAGCTGTTTTTT
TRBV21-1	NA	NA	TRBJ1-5	CASSPRLYRGRNQPQHF	TGTGCCAGCAGCCCCCGACTTTACAGGGGACGAAATCAGCCCCAGCATTTT
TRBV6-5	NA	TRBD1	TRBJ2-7	CASSYNRGYEQYF	TGTGCCAGCAGCTACAACAGGGGCTACGAGCAGTACTTC
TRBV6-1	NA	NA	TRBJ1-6	CASSGGPNSPLHF	TGTGCCAGCAGTGGAGGACCTAATTCACCCCTCCACTTT
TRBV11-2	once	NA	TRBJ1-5	CASSNTGHNQPQHF	TGTGCCAGCAGCAATACAGGGCACAATCAGCCCCAGCATTTT
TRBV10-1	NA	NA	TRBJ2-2	CASSTSTGELFF	TGCGCCAGCAGTACTAGCACCGGGGAGCTGTTTTTT
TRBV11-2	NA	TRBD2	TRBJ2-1	CASSRTSGFSSYNEQFF	TGTGCCAGCAGTCGGACTAGCGGGTTTAGCTCCTACAATGAGCAGTTCTTC
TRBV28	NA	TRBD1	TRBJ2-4	CASGTGGREGNIQYF	TGTGCCAGTGGGACAGGGGGACGTGAAGGCAACATTCAGTACTTC
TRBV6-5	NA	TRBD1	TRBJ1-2	CASTENTGDYGYTF	TGTGCCAGCACCGAGAATACAGGGGACTATGGCTACACCTTC
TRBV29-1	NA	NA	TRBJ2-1	CSVEERGYNEQFF	TGCAGCGTTGAAGAGCGAGGCTACAATGAGCAGTTCTTC
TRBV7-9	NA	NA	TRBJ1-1	CASSLAAVTEAFF	TGTGCCAGCAGCTTAGCAGCCGTCACTGAAGCTTTCTTT
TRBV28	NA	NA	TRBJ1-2	CASSPLNYGYTF	TGTGCCAGCAGCCCCCTGAACTATGGCTACACCTTC
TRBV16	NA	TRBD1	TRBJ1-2	CASSPGTGVSPGGYTF	TGTGCCAGCAGCCCCGGGACAGGGGTATCTCCTGGTGGCTACACCTTC
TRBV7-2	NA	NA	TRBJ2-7	CASSRTVTYEQYF	TGTGCCAGCAGCAGGACCGTTACCTACGAGCAGTACTTC
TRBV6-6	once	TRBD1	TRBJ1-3	CASSYSPTGKVNTIYF	TGTGCCAGCAGTTACTCCCCGACAGGGAAGGTAAACACCATATATTTT
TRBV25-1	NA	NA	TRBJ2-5	CASSEWVGDKETQYF	TGTGCCAGCAGTGAATGGGTTGGAGATAAAGAGACCCAGTACTTC
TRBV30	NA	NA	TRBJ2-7	CAWSRGQSYEQYF	TGTGCCTGGAGTAGAGGACAGTCCTACGAGCAGTACTTC
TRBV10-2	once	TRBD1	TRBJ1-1	CASSEAGQKNTEAFF	TGCGCCAGCAGTGAGGCGGGACAGAAGAACACTGAAGCTTTCTTT
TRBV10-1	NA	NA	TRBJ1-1	CASSDGPLELAFF	TGCGCCAGCAGTGACGGCCCGTTGGAGCTCGCTTTCTTT
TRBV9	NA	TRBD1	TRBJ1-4	CASTSQGGGLFF	TGTGCCAGCACCTCCCAGGGGGGGGGCCTGTTTTTT
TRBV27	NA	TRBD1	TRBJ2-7	CASSSTGFSYEQYF	TGTGCCAGCAGTTCGACAGGGTTCTCCTACGAGCAGTACTTC
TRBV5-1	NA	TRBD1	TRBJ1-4	CASSAGQGLNEKLFF	TGCGCCAGCAGCGCTGGACAGGGACTTAATGAAAAACTGTTTTTT
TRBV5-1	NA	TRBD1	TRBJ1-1	CASSPTGGRVNTEAFF	TGCGCCAGCAGCCCGACAGGGGGCAGGGTGAACACTGAAGCTTTCTTT
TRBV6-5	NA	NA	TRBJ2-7	CASRPGRQAYEEQYF	TGTGCCAGCAGGCCTGGGAGACAAGCCTACGAGGAGCAGTACTTC